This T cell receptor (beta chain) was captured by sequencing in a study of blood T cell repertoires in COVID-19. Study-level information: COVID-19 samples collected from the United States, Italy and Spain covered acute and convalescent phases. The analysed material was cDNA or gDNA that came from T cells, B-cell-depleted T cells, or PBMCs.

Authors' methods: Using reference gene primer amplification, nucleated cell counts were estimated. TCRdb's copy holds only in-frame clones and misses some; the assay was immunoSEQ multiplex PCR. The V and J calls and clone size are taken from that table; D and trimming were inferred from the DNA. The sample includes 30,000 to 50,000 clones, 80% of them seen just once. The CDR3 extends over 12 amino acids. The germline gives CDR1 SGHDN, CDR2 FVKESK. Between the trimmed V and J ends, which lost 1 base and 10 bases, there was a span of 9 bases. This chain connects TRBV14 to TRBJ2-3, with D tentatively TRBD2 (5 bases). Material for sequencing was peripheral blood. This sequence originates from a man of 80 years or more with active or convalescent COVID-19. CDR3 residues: CASSQAAGAQYF. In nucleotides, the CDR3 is TGTGCCAGCAGCCAAGCCGCCGGGGCGCAGTATTTT.